A single sample is the source of the 30 T cell receptor beta chains below, sequenced in a study of T cells after somatic rescue of genetic block. TCRdb's copy holds only in-frame clones and misses some; the assay was immunoSEQ multiplex PCR. The sample lists 110,000 or so clones, around nine tenths occurring once. Sequencing was carried out using peripheral blood mononuclear cells (PBMCs). Receptors originate from a young woman.

The gene calls are TRBV2 and TRBJ2-7; TRBD2 is a possible D gene (6 bases). Trimming took off 8 bases at V and 1 base at J, with 21 bases between the two ends. The germline V gene has CDR1 SNHLY and CDR2 FYNNEI. The CDR3 sequence is 16 residues long. Here the CDR3 reads CASPRNPRDSSYEQYF. CDR3 in DNA: TGTGCCAGCCCAAGGAACCCCCGGGACTCGTCCTACGAGCAGTACTTC.

This chain uses TRBV27 with TRBJ1-2; D is perhaps TRBD1 (6 bases). Germline V lookup: CDR1 MNHEY, CDR2 SMNVEV (reference sequence). The V and J ends lost 2 bases and 7 bases respectively, with 17 bases between them. This CDR3 is built from 15 residues. The CDR3 protein is CASSLIPPRGGGYTF. CDR3 nucleotide sequence: TGTGCCAGCAGTTTAATCCCCCCCAGGGGAGGTGGCTACACCTTC.

The chain links TRBV4-1 to TRBJ1-5, with TRBD1 matching 7 bases. This CDR3 spans 18 amino acids. V lost 1 base and J lost 6; bases outside the gene matches: 15. Germline CDR1 reads MGHRA; CDR2 reads YSYEKL. CDR3 loop: CASSQGEKGGGEGQPQHF. DNA for the CDR3: TGCGCCAGCAGCCAAGGAGAGAAAGGGGGCGGGGAGGGTCAGCCCCAGCATTTT.

The CDR3 loop reads CASSLGIRQYGYTF. CDR3 nucleotide sequence: TGTGCCAGCAGCTTGGGTATTCGACAGTATGGCTACACCTTC. The chain is built from TRBV7-2 and TRBJ1-2; a possible D gene is TRBD1 (5 bases). CDR3 length equals 14 residues. Between the trimmed V and J ends, which lost 3 bases and 5 bases, there was a span of 13 bases. Germline CDR1 reads SGHTA; CDR2 reads FQGNSA.

This clone was seen a single time. The rearrangement uses TRBV2 and TRBJ1-1; tentative D call: TRBD1 (5 bases). Germline CDR1 is SNHLY and CDR2 is FYNNEI. Trimming shortened V by 6 bases and J by 1 base, and 12 bases separated the two germline ends. The CDR3 has 14 amino acids. DNA of the CDR3: TGTGCCAGCAGCCTCGGGGCCACGAACACTGAAGCTTTCTTT. This gives the protein CASSLGATNTEAFF. Based on the CDR3 plus reference TRBV2 and TRBJ1-1, the full variable domain is EPEVTQTPSHQVTQMGQEVILRCVPISNHLYFYWYRQILGQKVEFLVSFYNNEISEKSEIFDDQFSVERPDGSNFTLKIRSTKLEDSAMYFCASSLGATNTEAFFGQGTRLTVV.

This clone was seen just once. The V gene is TRBV9, the J gene TRBJ2-1; no reliable D call. The CDR3 totals 11 residues. Between the trimmed V and J ends, which lost 0 bases and 10 bases, there was a span of 5 bases. CDR1 is SGDLS, CDR2 YYNGEE, per germline. In DNA form, the CDR3 reads TGTGCCAGCAGCGTAGCCAAAGAGCAGTTCTTC. Translating it yields CASSVAKEQFF.

CDR3 residues: CASSSQGLVTEAFF. In DNA, the CDR3 is TGTGCCAGCAGCTCCCAGGGGTTGGTGACTGAAGCTTTCTTT. V and J are TRBV7-3 and TRBJ1-1; D is perhaps TRBD1 (6 bases). With 4 bases removed from V and 5 bases from J, the gap between germline ends came to 14 bases. The CDR3 extends over 14 amino acids. CDR1 and CDR2 from the germline V gene are SGHTA and FQGTGA.

V and J are TRBV2 and TRBJ1-4; no clear D. Germline V lookup: CDR1 SNHLY, CDR2 FYNNEI. V lost 0 bases and J lost 6, with 8 bases in between. This CDR3 is 14 amino acids long. CDR3 coding DNA: TGTGCCAGCAGTGAAGCGCTTATGGATGAAAAACTGTTTTTT. This translates into CASSEALMDEKLFF.

CDR3 sequence (DNA): TGTGCCAGCAGCGTATTAGCGGGGGGTGGCGAGCAGTACTTC. This codes for CASSVLAGGGEQYF. J is TRBJ2-7 and V is TRBV11-2; 10 bases fit TRBD2. The germline CDR1 and CDR2 sequences are SGHAT and FQNNGV. There are 14 residues in the CDR3. After removal of 5 bases from V and 6 bases from J, the junction contained 7 bases not matched to a gene.

The genes are TRBV11-2 and TRBJ2-7; 7 bases align to TRBD2. The CDR3 has 15 amino acids. Germline V gene sequence: CDR1 SGHAT, CDR2 FQNNGV. V lost 5 bases, J lost 6 bases, and 13 bases stayed unmatched. For the CDR3, the DNA is TGTGCCAGCAGCCCAGTTGGGGCAGGGACTACCGAGCAGTACTTC. Protein: CASSPVGAGTTEQYF.

This clone was counted a single time. V gene TRBV30 combines with J gene TRBJ2-3, with a possible D match to TRBD2 (5 bases). CDR3 length: 15 amino acids. With 1 base removed from V and 6 bases from J, the gap between germline ends came to 17 bases. Germline V gives CDR1 GTSNPN, CDR2 SVGIG (reference sequence). This CDR3 is CAWSDLATGWDTQYF. CDR3 DNA: TGTGCCTGGAGTGATCTGGCGACGGGGTGGGATACGCAGTATTTT. Together with reference TRBV30 and TRBJ2-3, the CDR3 gives the full variable domain: SQTIHQWPATLVQPVGSPLSLECTVEGTSNPNLYWYRQAAGRGLQLLFYSVGIGQISSEVPQNLSASRPQDRQFILSSKKLLLSDSGFYLCAWSDLATGWDTQYFGPGTRLTVL.

The chain uses TRBV6-4 and TRBJ2-6; D unclear. Trimming pared 5 bases from V and 0 bases from J, leaving 5 bases between. CDR1 and CDR2 from the germline V gene are MRHNA and SNTAGT. The CDR3 length is 14 residues. The CDR3 DNA is TGTGCCAGCAGTAGAGGCTCTGGGGCCAACGTCCTGACTTTC. Translated, it gives CASSRGSGANVLTF.

The V and J genes are TRBV4-3 and TRBJ2-2; no clear D gene. V was clipped by 0 bases and J by 6 bases, with 11 bases between them. This CDR3 is built from 15 residues. The germline V gene has CDR1 LGHNA and CDR2 YSLEER. This CDR3 is CASSQEAPVPGELFF. For the CDR3, the DNA is TGCGCCAGCAGCCAAGAAGCCCCGGTTCCCGGGGAGCTGTTTTTT.

This chain joins TRBV6-5 and TRBJ1-1; D not resolved. The V gene's germline CDR1 is MNHEY and CDR2 SVGAGI. V was pared by 0 bases and J by 1 base, with 12 bases between. This CDR3 contains 16 residues. CDR3 sequence: CASSYSQDRKNTEAFF. In nucleotides, the CDR3 is TGTGCCAGCAGTTACTCGCAGGATCGAAAGAACACTGAAGCTTTCTTT.

The rearrangement joins TRBV13 to TRBJ2-7; D gene ambiguous. Deletions cut 3 bases from V and 5 bases from J, with 11 bases between. Germline V CDR1 and CDR2: PRHDT, FYEKMQ (reference sequence). The CDR3 extends over 13 amino acids. The CDR3 DNA reads TGTGCCAGCAGCTTCGGCAGGCGGCACGAGCAGTACTTC. This codes for CASSFGRRHEQYF.

The chain joins TRBV6-5 to TRBJ2-1, with no clear D. The CDR3 totals 13 residues. Germline loops: CDR1 MNHEY, CDR2 SVGAGI. The V and J ends lost 2 bases and 2 bases respectively, with 4 bases between them. CDR3 nucleotides: TGTGCCAGCAGTTACGGCCCCTACAATGAGCAGTTCTTC. Translating it yields CASSYGPYNEQFF.

V usage is TRBV6-5 and J usage is TRBJ2-7; tentatively, D is TRBD2 (6 bases). Germline CDR1 MNHEY, CDR2 SVGAGI. The germline V and J ends were trimmed by 4 bases and 0 bases, with 10 bases remaining between them. The CDR3 spans 14 residues. CDR3 region: CASSSGGFSYEQYF. CDR3 sequence (DNA): TGTGCCAGCAGTTCCGGGGGATTCTCCTACGAGCAGTACTTC.

The chain is built from TRBV28 and TRBJ1-1; D gene unclear. Germline CDR1 reads MDHEN; CDR2 reads SYDVKM. Trimming cost V 7 bases and J 4 bases, with 13 bases left between them. This CDR3 has 13 residues. CDR3 protein: CASTKERFTEAFF. The CDR3 DNA follows: TGTGCCAGCACCAAGGAGAGATTCACTGAAGCTTTCTTT.

This chain uses TRBV15 with TRBJ1-4; D not certain. Deletions cut 0 bases from V and 11 bases from J, with 16 bases between. CDR1 and CDR2 from the germline V gene are LNHNV and YYDKDF (reference sequence). There are 15 residues in the CDR3. Here the CDR3 reads CATSRDKREFFKLFF. Here the CDR3 DNA reads TGTGCCACCAGCAGAGACAAGAGGGAATTTTTCAAACTGTTTTTT.

This chain uses TRBV4-3 with TRBJ1-2; 10 bases are a match to TRBD1. V trimming: 1 base; J trimming: 8 bases; junction bases outside the gene matches: 7. Per germline, CDR1 LGHNA and CDR2 YSLEER. The CDR3 contains 15 residues. In DNA, the CDR3 is TGCGCCAGCAGCCAAGCTGACAGGGGGCTGGGGGGCTACACCTTC. Protein: CASSQADRGLGGYTF.

The gene calls are TRBV5-6 and TRBJ1-6; the D is unclear. The V end lost 0 bases, the J end lost 7 bases, and 8 bases lay between the germline ends. This CDR3 comprises 14 residues. Per germline, CDR1 SGHDT and CDR2 YYEEEE. The CDR3 protein is CASSLGVQNSPLHF. CDR3 nucleotides: TGTGCCAGCAGCTTGGGGGTACAGAATTCACCCCTCCACTTT. The full variable domain, with the rest looked up from reference TRBV5-6 and TRBJ1-6, is DAGVTQSPTHLIKTRGQQVTLRCSPKSGHDTVSWYQQALGQGPQFIFQYYEEEERQRGNFPDRFSGHQFPNYSSELNVNALLLGDSALYLCASSLGVQNSPLHFGNGTRLTVT.

The rearrangement uses TRBV10-3 and TRBJ1-2; D uncertain. V was pared by 0 bases and J by 0 bases, with 8 bases between. Germline V CDR1 and CDR2: ENHRY, SYGVKD. This CDR3 has 15 amino acids. The CDR3 DNA reads as TGTGCCATCAGTGAGTCTCGGGGTGCTAACTATGGCTACACCTTC. Its translation: CAISESRGANYGYTF.

In this sample, this clone turned up once. The rearrangement uses TRBV28 and TRBJ2-1, with D tentatively TRBD1 (6 bases). The CDR3 is 18 residues long. V lost 10 bases and J 3 bases, leaving 28 bases between the germline ends. In germline, CDR1 is MDHEN, CDR2 SYDVKM. The CDR3 is CAIRPAQGRSQGYNEQFF. Here the CDR3 DNA reads TGTGCCATTAGACCGGCACAGGGTAGATCCCAAGGCTACAATGAGCAGTTCTTC.

V and J are TRBV6-6 and TRBJ2-1; weak D call: TRBD1 (5 bases). The CDR3 totals 13 residues. CDR1 is MNHNY and CDR2 is SVGAGI in the germline V gene (reference sequence). Trimming pared 7 bases from V and 9 bases from J, leaving 16 bases between. The CDR3 loop is CASTAKGAGEQFF. DNA of the CDR3: TGTGCCAGCACGGCGAAAGGGGCCGGTGAGCAGTTCTTC.

The chain links TRBV13 to TRBJ1-5; TRBD1 matches 9 bases. The length of the CDR3 is 18 residues. V lost 5 bases to trimming and J lost 4 bases; unmatched junction nucleotides: 15. Germline CDR1 reads PRHDT; CDR2 reads FYEKMQ (reference sequence). CDR3 sequence: CASSLPTGTGQKNQPQHF. The CDR3 DNA reads TGTGCCAGCAGCCTGCCGACCGGGACAGGGCAAAAAAATCAGCCCCAGCATTTT.

The V call is TRBV5-4, the J call TRBJ1-4; tentatively, D is TRBD1 (5 bases). V was trimmed by 2 bases and J by 6 bases, leaving 11 bases between them. From germline, CDR1 is SGHNT and CDR2 YYREEE (reference sequence). This CDR3 has 14 residues. CDR3 region: CASSFDRWDEKLFF. The CDR3 DNA reads TGTGCCAGCAGCTTCGACAGATGGGATGAAAAACTGTTTTTT.

The rearrangement uses TRBV7-2 and TRBJ1-4; possibly TRBD1 for D (6 bases). From germline, CDR1 is SGHTA and CDR2 FQGNSA. The CDR3 loop spans 15 amino acids. Trimming removed 6 bases at V and 3 bases at J, with 14 bases between. The CDR3 loop reads CASSSHRDSNEKLFF. CDR3 coding DNA: TGTGCCAGCAGTTCACACAGGGATTCTAATGAAAAACTGTTTTTT.

V is TRBV19 and J is TRBJ1-2; D is possibly TRBD1 (6 bases). CDR1 is LNHDA, CDR2 SQIVND, per germline (reference sequence). The CDR3 totals 11 residues. With 10 bases removed from V and 8 bases from J, the gap between germline ends came to 14 bases. The DNA of the CDR3 is TGTGCCATCTCCCTACAGGGAGGCTACACCTTC. Its protein product is CAISLQGGYTF.

This chain uses TRBV6-6 with TRBJ2-7, with D possibly being TRBD2 (7 bases). CDR1 MNHNY and CDR2 SVGAGI come from the germline V gene (reference sequence). The germline V and J ends were trimmed by 6 bases and 0 bases, with 15 bases remaining between them. The length of the CDR3 is 15 residues. In DNA, the CDR3 is TGTGCCAGCAGAGACCGGGGGGCGGGCTCCTACGAGCAGTACTTC. It codes for CASRDRGAGSYEQYF.

The chain links TRBV19 to TRBJ1-1; 11 bases map to TRBD1. Per germline, CDR1 LNHDA and CDR2 SQIVND (reference sequence). This CDR3 region has 15 residues. With V trimmed by 6 bases and J by 4 bases, 7 bases remained unmatched. The CDR3 loop is CASRKDRGLGTEAFF. In DNA form, the CDR3 reads TGTGCCAGTAGAAAGGACAGGGGGCTTGGCACTGAAGCTTTCTTT.